The present T cell receptor beta chain was sequenced within a study of blood T cells in healthy people across ages. Findings and limits, study-wide: Nothing was known about donor CMV status, and this possibly confounded expanded clonotype changes.

V was cut by 7 bases and J by 5 bases, with 29 bases left in between. The V gene's germline CDR1 is MNHNS and CDR2 SASEGT. This CDR3 region has 18 residues. This clonotype was observed a few times. Its antigen is unidentified. The use of a sample-barcoded 5' primer and a J-beta primer mix characterized a second PCR of 7 to 11 cycles. Each cDNA molecule, via a template-switch adaptor with 12 random nucleotides, was tagged. One entry per CDR3 protein results from TCRdb running MiXCR on the 5' RACE reads. The sample lists about 1.8 million distinct CDR3 sequences; around half were seen once. No fewer than 7 million PBMCs went into each sample.

Material: blood. The chain recombines TRBV6-1 with TRBJ2-5; TRBD2 might be the D (6 bases). The source of this sequence is a woman aged 40 to 49 in good health. The CDR3 DNA reads TGTGCCAGCACTACCCTCCGGCGCGGGACGCTTGATGGCGAGACCCAGTACTTC. This translates into CASTTLRRGTLDGETQYF.